The TCR beta chain under discussion was sequenced for a study of blood T cell repertoires in COVID-19. Some clones are missing from TCRdb's copy, which holds only in-frame ones; the method was immunoSEQ multiplex PCR. The sample contains 170,000 or so clones, 65% to 90% of which appear only once. Sequenced sample: peripheral blood. The sequence was obtained from a human donor in a cohort sampled during active COVID-19.

The DNA for the CDR3 is TGTGCCAGCAGCTTAACTCCGGGGTGGCAGTTCTTC. It is translated as CASSLTPGWQFF. The rearrangement links TRBV7-9 to TRBJ2-1; perhaps TRBD2 as D (5 bases). This CDR3 region has 12 residues. The germline gives CDR1 SEHNR, CDR2 FQNEAQ (reference sequence). Trimming took 2 bases from V and 12 from J, leaving 11 bases between them.